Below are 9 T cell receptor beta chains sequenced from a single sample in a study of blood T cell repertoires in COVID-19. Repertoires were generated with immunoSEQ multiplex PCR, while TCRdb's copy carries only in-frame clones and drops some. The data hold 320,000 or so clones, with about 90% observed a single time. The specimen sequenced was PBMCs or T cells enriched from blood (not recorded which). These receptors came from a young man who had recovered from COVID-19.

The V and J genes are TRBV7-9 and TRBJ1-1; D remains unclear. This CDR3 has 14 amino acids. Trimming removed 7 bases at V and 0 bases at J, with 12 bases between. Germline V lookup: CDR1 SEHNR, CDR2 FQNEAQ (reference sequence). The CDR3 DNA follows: TGTGCCAGCACGGAGGGCACCTTGAACACTGAAGCTTTCTTT. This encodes CASTEGTLNTEAFF.

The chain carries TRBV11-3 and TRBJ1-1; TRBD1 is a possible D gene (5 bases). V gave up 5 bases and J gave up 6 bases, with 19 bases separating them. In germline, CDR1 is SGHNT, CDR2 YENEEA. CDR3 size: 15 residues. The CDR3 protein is CASSLLGAPVSEAFF. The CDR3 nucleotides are TGTGCCAGCAGCCTACTTGGGGCTCCCGTTTCTGAAGCTTTCTTT.

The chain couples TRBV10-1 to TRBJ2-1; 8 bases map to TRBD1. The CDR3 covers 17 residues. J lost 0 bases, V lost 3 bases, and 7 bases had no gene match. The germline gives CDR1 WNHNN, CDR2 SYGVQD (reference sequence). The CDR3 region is CASSDFRTGSSYNEQFF. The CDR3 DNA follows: TGCGCCAGCAGTGACTTTCGGACAGGGAGCTCCTACAATGAGCAGTTCTTC.

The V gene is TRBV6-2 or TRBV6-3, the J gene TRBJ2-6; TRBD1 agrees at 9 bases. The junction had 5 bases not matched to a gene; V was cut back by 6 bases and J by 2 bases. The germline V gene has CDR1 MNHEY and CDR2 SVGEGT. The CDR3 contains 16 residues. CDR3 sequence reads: CASSPTGGAGANVLTF. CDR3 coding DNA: TGTGCCAGCAGCCCTACAGGGGGCGCTGGGGCCAACGTCCTGACTTTC.

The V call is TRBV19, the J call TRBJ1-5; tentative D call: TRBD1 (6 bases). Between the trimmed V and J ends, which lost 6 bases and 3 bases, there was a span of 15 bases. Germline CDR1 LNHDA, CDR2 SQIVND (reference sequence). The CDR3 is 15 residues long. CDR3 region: CASRNLQGFNQPQHF. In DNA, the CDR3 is TGTGCCAGTAGGAACTTACAGGGATTCAATCAGCCCCAGCATTTT. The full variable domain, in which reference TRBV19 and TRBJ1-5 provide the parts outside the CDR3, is DGGITQSPKYLFRKEGQNVTLSCEQNLNHDAMYWYRQDPGQGLRLIYYSQIVNDFQKGDIAEGYSVSREKKESFPLTVTSAQKNPTAFYLCASRNLQGFNQPQHFGDGTRLSIL.

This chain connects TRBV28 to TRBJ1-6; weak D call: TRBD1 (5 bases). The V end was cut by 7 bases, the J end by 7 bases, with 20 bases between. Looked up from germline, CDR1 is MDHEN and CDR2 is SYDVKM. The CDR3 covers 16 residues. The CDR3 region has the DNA TGTGCCAGCACCCCTTGGCGGGGACGTGGGAATTCACCCCTCCACTTT. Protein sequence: CASTPWRGRGNSPLHF.

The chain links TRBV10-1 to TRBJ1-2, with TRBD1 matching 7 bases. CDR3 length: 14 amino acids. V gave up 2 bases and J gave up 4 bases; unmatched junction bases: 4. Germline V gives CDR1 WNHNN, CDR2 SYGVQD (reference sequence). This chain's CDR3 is CASSEGTDFYGYTF. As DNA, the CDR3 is TGCGCCAGCAGTGAGGGGACAGATTTCTATGGCTACACCTTC.

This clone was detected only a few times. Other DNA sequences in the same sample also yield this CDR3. The chain's CDR3 is CASSSQGHQETQYF. CDR3 in DNA: TGTGCCAGCAGCTCCCAGGGGCACCAAGAGACCCAGTACTTC. This chain joins TRBV11-2 and TRBJ2-5, with TRBD1 as a possible D gene (6 bases). The CDR3 runs to 14 residues. Germline CDR1 reads SGHAT; CDR2 reads FQNNGV. V shed 4 bases and J shed 0 bases, with 9 bases lying between them.

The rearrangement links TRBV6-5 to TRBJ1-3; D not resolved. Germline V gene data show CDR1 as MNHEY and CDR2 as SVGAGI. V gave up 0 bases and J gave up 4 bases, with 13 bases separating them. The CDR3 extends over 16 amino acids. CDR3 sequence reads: CASSYSIRGAGNTIYF. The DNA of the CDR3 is TGTGCCAGCAGTTACTCCATACGGGGTGCCGGAAACACCATATATTTT.